This paragraph reports one T cell receptor (beta chain). Its antigen is still unknown. 60 Vbeta and 13 Jbeta primers were used in PCR. Using immunoSEQ multiplex PCR, the repertoire was profiled, and TCRdb retains in-frame clones only, with some absent. The sample has some 140,000 clones, around three quarters seen once. Germline V lookup: CDR1 SGHAT, CDR2 FQDESV (reference sequence). Between the trimmed V and J ends, which lost 2 bases and 0 bases, there was a span of 8 bases. The CDR3 spans 15 residues. This sample is drawn from a study of cytomegalovirus exposure and HLA in healthy donors. Study-level results: A later analysis showed that HLA-associated TCR beta chains had undergone more clonal expansion than equally common others. Indistinguishability led to the exclusion of some V segments, TRBV6-2 and TRBV6-3 included.

The rearrangement joins TRBV11-1 to TRBJ2-1; D gene unclear. The sequenced sample was PBMCs. This clonotype originated in a man aged 40-49 years in good health and CMV-seropositive. In DNA, the CDR3 is TGTGCCAGCAGCTTACGGCGGATCTCCTACAATGAGCAGTTCTTC. Its protein product is CASSLRRISYNEQFF.